Included here is one T cell receptor beta chain sequence, with context. The entry originates in a study of preoperative IRX-2 immunotherapy in early breast cancer. Germline V gene lookup returns CDR1 SGHDT and CDR2 YYEEEE. Trimming shortened V by 6 bases and J by 14 bases, and 33 bases separated the two germline ends. This CDR3 contains 17 residues. Assay: immunoSEQ multiplex PCR; the TCRdb copy retains only in-frame clones and omits some. The table shows about 62,000 clones, with roughly 94% occurring only once. Specified treatment: preoperative locoregional IRX-2 cytokine immunotherapy. Preoperative locoregional IRX-2 cytokine immunotherapy was tested in the phase Ib source study.

V gene TRBV5-6 combines with J gene TRBJ2-1; D possibly corresponds to TRBD1 (6 bases). This receptor was identified in a human donor with breast cancer. The specimen was collected from a patient treated with IRX-2 immunotherapy. The CDR3 is CASTPGFVFGRQGSKFF. The CDR3 DNA is TGTGCCAGCACCCCTGGGTTTGTTTTCGGCCGGCAGGGGAGCAAGTTCTTC.